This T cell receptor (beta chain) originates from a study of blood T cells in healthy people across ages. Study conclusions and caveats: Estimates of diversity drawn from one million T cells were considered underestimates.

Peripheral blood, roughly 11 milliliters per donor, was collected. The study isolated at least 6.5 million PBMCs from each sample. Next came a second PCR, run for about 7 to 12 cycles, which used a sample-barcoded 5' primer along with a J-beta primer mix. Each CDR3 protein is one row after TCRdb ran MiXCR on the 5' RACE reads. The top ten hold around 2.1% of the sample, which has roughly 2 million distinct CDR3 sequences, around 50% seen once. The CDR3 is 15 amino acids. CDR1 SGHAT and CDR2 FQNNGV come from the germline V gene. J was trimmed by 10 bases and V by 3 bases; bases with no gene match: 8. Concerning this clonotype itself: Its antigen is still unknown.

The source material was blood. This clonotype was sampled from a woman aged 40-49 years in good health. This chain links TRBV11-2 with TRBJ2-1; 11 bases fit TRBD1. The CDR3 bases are TGTGCCAGCAGCTTTCCGGGACAGGGGGTAGTGGAGCAGTTCTTC. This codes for CASSFPGQGVVEQFF.